These 26 T cell receptor beta chains were sequenced from one sample in a study of cytomegalovirus exposure and HLA in healthy donors. The primer mix had 60 Vbeta and 13 Jbeta primers. Sequencing used immunoSEQ multiplex PCR; TCRdb keeps in-frame clones, though not all of them. The sample has approximately 120,000 clones, less than 70% seen once. The sample consisted of PBMCs. The receptors shown here come from a woman in her 70s in good health and CMV-seropositive.

This clone was counted a few times. The genes are TRBV7-2 and TRBJ1-2; maybe TRBD1 (5 bases). The CDR3 is made up of 12 amino acids. V was pared by 1 base and J by 7 bases, with 7 bases between. The germline gives CDR1 SGHTA, CDR2 FQGNSA. The CDR3 DNA follows: TGTGCCAGCAGCTTAGACAGGATTGGCTACACCTTC. This sequence encodes CASSLDRIGYTF.

Only one count was recorded for this clone. This chain joins TRBV18 and TRBJ1-1; TRBD1 is a possible D gene (5 bases). The V gene lost 5 bases and the J gene lost 1 base, with 8 bases spanning the gap. CDR3 size: 13 residues. CDR1 is KGHSH, CDR2 LQKENI, per germline. DNA of the CDR3: TGTGCCAGCTCATTGGACAAGAACACTGAAGCTTTCTTT. Its protein product is CASSLDKNTEAFF.

V is TRBV25-1 and J is TRBJ1-4, with 11 bases aligning to TRBD1. Germline V gives CDR1 MGHDK, CDR2 SYGVNS. CDR3 length: 17 residues. V shed 4 bases and J 2 bases; nucleotides not matched to a gene: 6. This chain's CDR3 is CASSATDRGRTNEKLFF. CDR3 nucleotide sequence: TGTGCCAGCAGTGCCACGGACAGGGGGCGGACTAATGAAAAACTGTTTTTT.

This clone was seen only a few times. V and J are TRBV6-1 and TRBJ2-7; 7 bases match TRBD1. The CDR3 extends over 15 amino acids. J was trimmed by 2 bases and V by 6 bases; bases with no gene match: 10. CDR1 is MNHNS, CDR2 SASEGT, per germline. The CDR3: CASRTDRAGTYEQYF. CDR3 DNA: TGTGCCAGCAGGACCGACAGGGCTGGTACCTACGAGCAGTACTTC.

V gene TRBV6-4 combines with J gene TRBJ2-7; D possibly corresponds to TRBD1 (6 bases). CDR1 MRHNA and CDR2 SNTAGT come from the germline V gene. CDR3 length: 16 residues. The ends were cut back, 4 bases at V and 2 bases at J, with 18 bases in the middle. CDR3 in amino acids: CASSGPCTGLAYEQYF. The CDR3 nucleotides read TGTGCCAGCAGTGGCCCCTGTACAGGGCTCGCCTACGAGCAGTACTTC.

The V call is TRBV30, the J call TRBJ2-5; no clear D gene. Germline values: CDR1 GTSNPN, CDR2 SVGIG (reference sequence). The V end lost 0 bases, the J end lost 3 bases, and 8 bases lay between the germline ends. The CDR3 covers 13 residues. The CDR3 spells CAWSVRVKETQYF. DNA for the CDR3: TGTGCCTGGAGTGTACGAGTAAAAGAGACCCAGTACTTC.

This clone was seen only a few times. The CDR3 DNA reads as TGTGCCAGCAGCTTGGGGACAGCCCGAGGAGAAAAACTGTTTTTT. It is translated as CASSLGTARGEKLFF. The chain couples TRBV7-6 to TRBJ1-4, with 7 bases identical to TRBD1. This CDR3 comprises 15 residues. CDR1 SGHVS and CDR2 FNYEAQ come from the germline V gene. V gave up 3 bases and J gave up 8 bases; unmatched junction bases: 9.

The chain joins TRBV7-2 to TRBJ2-3; a weak D match, TRBD1 (6 bases). Trimming shortened V by 1 base and J by 5 bases, and 10 bases separated the two germline ends. CDR1 is SGHTA, CDR2 FQGNSA, per germline. The CDR3 extends over 14 amino acids. The CDR3 DNA sequence: TGTGCCAGCAGCTTAGGGGGGCAGATAGATACGCAGTATTTT. Translation gives CASSLGGQIDTQYF.

This sequence joins TRBV6-6 and TRBJ1-2, with D possibly TRBD1 on 5 matching bases. V was trimmed by 11 bases and J by 4 bases, leaving 11 bases between them. This CDR3 is 11 amino acids long. CDR1 is MNHNY, CDR2 SVGAGI, per germline (reference sequence). This CDR3 is CAVRGGYGYTF. CDR3 DNA sequence: TGTGCCGTCCGCGGGGGCTATGGCTACACCTTC.

The CDR3 loop is CATKLWLNTEAFF. DNA of the CDR3: TGTGCCACCAAGTTGTGGCTGAACACTGAAGCTTTCTTT. The chain employs TRBV15 and TRBJ1-1; no definite D call. Per the germline V gene, CDR1 is LNHNV and CDR2 is YYDKDF (reference sequence). This CDR3 is built from 13 residues. V lost 7 bases to trimming and J lost 0 bases, with 9 bases between them.

This clone was seen just once. The V gene is TRBV5-1, the J gene TRBJ2-5; 14 positions match TRBD2. This CDR3 is built from 18 residues. Germline trimming cut 5 bases from V and 5 bases from J; bases unmatched to any gene: 14. From germline, CDR1 is SGHRS and CDR2 YFSETQ. CDR3 in amino acids: CASRRIKPGLAGVETQYF. CDR3 in DNA: TGCGCCAGCAGAAGAATCAAGCCGGGACTAGCGGGGGTCGAGACCCAGTACTTC.

The rearrangement uses TRBV5-6 and TRBJ1-2, with D hard to call. The CDR3 extends over 14 amino acids. Trimming removed 3 bases at V and 2 bases at J, with 11 bases between. CDR1 is SGHDT, CDR2 YYEEEE, per germline. DNA of the CDR3: TGTGCCAGCAGCTCCGGACTGTTGAACTATGGCTACACCTTC. This codes for CASSSGLLNYGYTF.

V is TRBV21-1 and J is TRBJ2-7; no DNA check was done on the table's D call, TRBD2. TRBV21-1 is an annotated pseudogene. The CDR3 has 17 amino acids. The CDR3 is CASSNSGVGGSYYEQYF. CDR3 bases: TGTGCCAGCAGCAATTCTGGAGTCGGCGGGTCGTACTACGAGCAGTACTTC.

The chain employs TRBV10-3 and TRBJ1-2; D perhaps matches TRBD1 (5 bases). V was shortened by 0 bases and J by 7 bases, with 15 bases between the two germline ends. The germline V gene has CDR1 ENHRY and CDR2 SYGVKD. The CDR3 consists of 15 residues. The chain's CDR3 is CAISESLGGYGGYTF. In DNA, the CDR3 is TGTGCCATCAGTGAGTCGCTGGGGGGATACGGTGGCTACACCTTC.

This chain links TRBV7-3 with TRBJ2-1; D gene ambiguous. V was clipped by 2 bases and J by 7 bases, with 12 bases between them. Germline assignment: CDR1 SGHTA and CDR2 FQGTGA. The CDR3 loop spans 14 amino acids. The CDR3 sequence is CASSLGPAVNEQFF. As DNA, the CDR3 is TGTGCCAGCAGCTTAGGGCCTGCAGTTAATGAGCAGTTCTTC.

This clone was seen more than once but under ten times. This sequence joins TRBV4-2 and TRBJ2-3; D not resolved. Germline values: CDR1 LGHNA, CDR2 YNFKEQ. This CDR3 has 14 residues. The V end was cut by 0 bases, the J end by 3 bases, with 7 bases between. The CDR3 DNA reads TGTGCCAGCAGCCAAGATAGCCAGACAGATACGCAGTATTTT. The encoded protein is CASSQDSQTDTQYF.

This chain uses TRBV23-1 with TRBJ1-5, with D perhaps matching TRBD1 (5 bases). TRBV23-1 is an ORF, with its function uncertain. The V end was cut by 1 base, the J end by 7 bases, with 17 bases between. The CDR3 totals 16 residues. The CDR3 protein is CASSQLVGLRGQPQHF. The CDR3 DNA reads as TGCGCCAGCAGTCAATTAGTGGGACTCCGGGGCCAGCCCCAGCATTTT.

The J gene is TRBJ1-2, the V gene TRBV6-5; TRBD1 matches at 10 bases. This CDR3 has 15 amino acids. Germline CDR1 reads MNHEY; CDR2 reads SVGAGI. V was pared by 6 bases and J by 4 bases, with 8 bases of the junction left unmatched. The CDR3 is CASSHGQGVSYGYTF. CDR3 DNA: TGTGCCAGCAGCCACGGACAGGGGGTTTCCTATGGCTACACCTTC.

The chain joins TRBV6-1 to TRBJ1-6, with 7 nucleotides matching TRBD1. This CDR3 is built from 14 residues. Looked up from germline, CDR1 is MNHNS and CDR2 is SASEGT. After removal of 5 bases from V and 5 bases from J, the junction contained 3 bases not matched to a gene. CDR3: CASSTTGDNSPLHF. The CDR3 nucleotides are TGTGCCAGCAGTACTACAGGGGATAATTCACCCCTCCACTTT.

The chain combines TRBV2 with TRBJ1-1; the D is unclear. From germline, CDR1 is SNHLY and CDR2 FYNNEI. Trimming shortened V by 6 bases and J by 1 base, and 15 bases separated the two germline ends. The CDR3 loop spans 15 amino acids. The CDR3, as DNA: TGTGCCAGCAGCCTCAGGATCCGGGGGAACACTGAAGCTTTCTTT. Protein product: CASSLRIRGNTEAFF.

The chain uses TRBV2 and TRBJ1-1; TRBD1 matches 7 bases. This CDR3 comprises 16 residues. Germline CDR1 SNHLY, CDR2 FYNNEI. V trimming: 4 bases; J trimming: 4 bases; junction bases outside the gene matches: 12. The CDR3 DNA reads as TGTGCCAGCAGTGCACAGGGGACATATACGGGCACTGAAGCTTTCTTT. Protein product: CASSAQGTYTGTEAFF. Full variable domain (remainder filled in from reference TRBV2 and TRBJ1-1): EPEVTQTPSHQVTQMGQEVILRCVPISNHLYFYWYRQILGQKVEFLVSFYNNEISEKSEIFDDQFSVERPDGSNFTLKIRSTKLEDSAMYFCASSAQGTYTGTEAFFGQGTRLTVV.

This clone was counted a few times. The chain uses TRBV6-5 and TRBJ1-1; 10 bases line up with TRBD1. The CDR3 runs 13 residues. Trimming at V came to 6 bases and at J to 7 bases, leaving 5 bases not matched to a gene. Per the germline V gene, CDR1 is MNHEY and CDR2 is SVGAGI. CDR3 amino acids: CASRGQGRGEAFF. Here the CDR3 DNA reads TGTGCCAGCAGGGGACAGGGGAGGGGTGAAGCTTTCTTT.

The V and J genes are TRBV5-1 and TRBJ1-1; 8 nucleotides agree with TRBD1. The CDR3 runs 14 residues. Per the germline V gene, CDR1 is SGHRS and CDR2 is YFSETQ. V trimming: 6 bases; J trimming: 4 bases; junction bases outside the gene matches: 8. DNA of the CDR3: TGCGCCAGCACCATGACAGGGGTGGGCACTGAAGCTTTCTTT. Protein sequence: CASTMTGVGTEAFF.

The chain has TRBV29-1 and TRBJ2-5, with 9 bases matching TRBD1. Germline CDR1 reads SQVTM; CDR2 reads ANQGSEA. The J segment lost 11 bases and the V segment lost 6 bases, leaving 16 bases of the junction unmatched. The CDR3 totals 14 residues. CDR3 in amino acids: CSVGTGGPLFEQYF. CDR3 DNA: TGCAGCGTGGGAACAGGGGGCCCCCTCTTTGAGCAGTACTTC.

This chain uses TRBV2 with TRBJ1-2, with 8 bases identical to TRBD1. The CDR3 runs 14 residues. The junction had 6 bases not matched to a gene; V was cut back by 6 bases and J by 3 bases. CDR1 SNHLY and CDR2 FYNNEI come from the germline V gene. In DNA, the CDR3 is TGTGCCAGCAGCCCGACAGGGGCGGACTATGGCTACACCTTC. Its translation is CASSPTGADYGYTF.

The chain couples TRBV30 to TRBJ1-4; no clear D gene. Trimming took off 3 bases at V and 5 bases at J, with 16 bases between the two ends. Germline-derived CDR1 and CDR2 are GTSNPN and SVGIG (reference sequence). The CDR3 consists of 15 residues. The CDR3 DNA follows: TGTGCCTGGAGCCCCCCCCCAGGTGGCAATGAAAAACTGTTTTTT. Protein: CAWSPPPGGNEKLFF.